These 27 T cell receptor beta chains were all obtained from the same sample, sequenced in a study of blood T cell dynamics during melanoma immunotherapy. Sequencing used immunoSEQ multiplex PCR; TCRdb keeps in-frame clones, though not all of them. The sample includes about 17,000 clones, about 83% of them seen just once. Time point defined: pre-treatment baseline. Sequenced here: blood, sampled from a patient treated with checkpoint blockade. The origin of the receptors is a human donor with melanoma.

The chain joins TRBV7-3 to TRBJ2-2, with D maybe TRBD2 (5 bases). CDR1 is SGHTA and CDR2 is FQGTGA in the germline V gene. The CDR3 length is 16 residues. Trimming removed 0 bases at V and 1 base at J, with 9 bases between. DNA for the CDR3: TGTGCCAGCAGCTTAACAGCGGTGATGAACACCGGGGAGCTGTTTTTT. Translated: CASSLTAVMNTGELFF.

The rearrangement links TRBV7-9 to TRBJ1-4; unclear D gene. Germline values: CDR1 SEHNR, CDR2 FQNEAQ (reference sequence). The germline V and J ends were trimmed by 3 bases and 8 bases, with 13 bases remaining between them. The CDR3 extends over 14 amino acids. CDR3 nucleotide sequence: TGTGCCAGCAGCTTTAGAGGGAGAATCGAAAAACTGTTTTTT. It encodes CASSFRGRIEKLFF.

The J gene is TRBJ2-1, the V gene TRBV11-1; 7 positions match TRBD1. The CDR3 loop spans 15 amino acids. V gave up 5 bases and J gave up 9 bases; unmatched junction bases: 13. CDR1 is SGHAT and CDR2 is FQDESV in the germline V gene (reference sequence). The CDR3 DNA is TGTGCCAGCAGCCCGAGGGGGCTCGGGGCGGGTGAGCAGTTCTTC. This translates into CASSPRGLGAGEQFF.

The chain recombines TRBV10-3 with TRBJ2-7, with 10 bases fitting TRBD1. The CDR3 runs to 14 residues. Per the germline V gene, CDR1 is ENHRY and CDR2 is SYGVKD. V was pared by 4 bases and J by 0 bases, with 0 bases of the junction left unmatched. The CDR3, as DNA: TGTGCCATCAGTGGGACAGGGGGCTCCTACGAGCAGTACTTC. This translates into CAISGTGGSYEQYF.

Here the CDR3 reads CASSPPGSYEQYF. DNA of the CDR3: TGTGCCAGCAGCCCCCCCGGGTCCTACGAGCAGTACTTC. The genes are TRBV7-3 and TRBJ2-7, with D unresolved. The V end was cut by 5 bases, the J end by 1 base, with 9 bases between. This CDR3 region has 13 residues. From germline, CDR1 is SGHTA and CDR2 FQGTGA.

This chain joins TRBV9 and TRBJ2-1, with 9 bases lining up with TRBD1. The germline V gene encodes CDR1 SGDLS and CDR2 YYNGEE. The CDR3 is 14 amino acids. The V and J ends lost 3 bases and 6 bases, in that order; junction bases with no gene match: 4. CDR3 DNA sequence: TGTGCCAGCAGCGCCGGGACAGGGACCAATGAGCAGTTCTTC. Protein product: CASSAGTGTNEQFF.

This clone showed up just once. The J gene is TRBJ2-3, the V gene TRBV10-1; D is unresolved. The V end lost 7 bases, the J end lost 2 bases, and 7 bases lay between the germline ends. Germline assignment: CDR1 WNHNN and CDR2 SYGVQD (reference sequence). This CDR3 contains 12 residues. Here the CDR3 DNA reads TGCGCCAGCAAGACCATCACAGATACGCAGTATTTT. Translating gives CASKTITDTQYF.

In this sample, this clone is medium-sized. This chain uses TRBV27 with TRBJ2-7; 7 bases map to TRBD1. From germline, CDR1 is MNHEY and CDR2 SMNVEV (reference sequence). The CDR3 extends over 14 amino acids. V gave up 5 bases and J gave up 2 bases; unmatched junction bases: 6. The DNA for the CDR3 is TGTGCCAGCAGTGTCGAAGGGGGCCCCTACGAGCAGTACTTC. Protein: CASSVEGGPYEQYF.

The chain carries TRBV4-2 and TRBJ1-5; D gene ambiguous. CDR1 and CDR2 (germline): LGHNA, YNFKEQ. The CDR3 is 13 residues long. Trimming pared 0 bases from V and 6 bases from J, leaving 6 bases between. The CDR3 region has the DNA TGTGCCAGCAGCCAAGATCCACTTCAGCCCCAGCATTTT. Its translation: CASSQDPLQPQHF.

The V call is TRBV4-1, the J call TRBJ2-5; 7 positions agree with TRBD1. The V gene's germline CDR1 is MGHRA and CDR2 YSYEKL. V shed 4 bases, J shed 5 bases, and the junction held 10 bases outside the gene matches. This CDR3 has 15 amino acids. As DNA, the CDR3 is TGCGCCAGCAGCCCACAGGGGTTTACCATCGAGACCCAGTACTTC. It codes for CASSPQGFTIETQYF.

J is TRBJ1-4 and V is TRBV6-6, with D unresolved. Germline V gene sequence: CDR1 MNHNY, CDR2 SVGAGI (reference sequence). The CDR3 totals 15 residues. V was cut by 0 bases and J by 5 bases, with 10 bases left in between. In nucleotides, the CDR3 is TGTGCCAGCAGTTACTCTGGGAGTGTAAATGAAAAACTGTTTTTT. Protein product: CASSYSGSVNEKLFF.

The rearrangement joins TRBV5-4 to TRBJ2-7; 12 positions agree with TRBD1. Germline lookup yields CDR1 SGHNT and CDR2 YYREEE (reference sequence). CDR3 length equals 15 residues. The V segment lost 4 bases and the J segment 7 bases; nucleotides outside the gene matches: 9. CDR3 nucleotides: TGTGCCAGCAGCCCTCCGGGACAGGGGGCGCGGGAGCAGTACTTC. It codes for CASSPPGQGAREQYF. Together with reference TRBV5-4 and TRBJ2-7, the CDR3 gives the full variable domain: ETGVTQSPTHLIKTRGQQVTLRCSSQSGHNTVSWYQQALGQGPQFIFQYYREEENGRGNFPPRFSGLQFPNYSSELNVNALELDDSALYLCASSPPGQGAREQYFGPGTRLTVT.

This clone turned up a few times. At one end, the junction sequence differs from germline, possibly due to a read error. The chain combines TRBV11-2 with TRBJ2-7, with 8 bases identical to TRBD2. Germline-derived CDR1 and CDR2 are SGHAT and FQNNGV. This CDR3 contains 15 residues. CDR3 coding DNA: TGTGCCAGCACCTTAGGGATAGCGGGGACCTACGAGCAGTACTTC. This codes for CASTLGIAGTYEQYF. The variable domain in full, with the rest retrieved from reference TRBV11-2 and TRBJ2-7, is EAGVAQSPRYKIIEKRQSVAFWCNPISGHATLYWYQQILGQGPKLLIQFQNNGVVDDSQLPKDRFSAERLKGVDSTLKIQPAKLEDSAVYLCASTLGIAGTYEQYFGPGTRLTVT.

This chain links TRBV28 with TRBJ2-7; D may correspond to TRBD1 or TRBD2 (5 bases each). Looked up from germline, CDR1 is MDHEN and CDR2 is SYDVKM. V gave up 3 bases and J gave up 1 base, with 13 bases separating them. The CDR3 is 15 residues long. CDR3 sequence: CASSFGRGRSYEQYF. In DNA form, the CDR3 reads TGTGCCAGCAGTTTTGGAAGGGGACGATCCTACGAGCAGTACTTC.

As DNA, the CDR3 is TGCGCCAGCAGCCAAGATCCACCCCCAGATACGCAGTATTTT. Its translation: CASSQDPPPDTQYF. V is TRBV4-3 and J is TRBJ2-3; no reliable D call. Germline loops: CDR1 LGHNA, CDR2 YSLEER. With 0 bases removed from V and 4 bases from J, the gap between germline ends came to 8 bases. The CDR3 loop spans 14 amino acids.

In its sample, this clone was seen a few times. The chain joins TRBV5-4 to TRBJ1-4; D is ambiguous. Germline CDR1 reads SGHNT; CDR2 reads YYREEE (reference sequence). The CDR3 has 12 amino acids. V was clipped by 0 bases and J by 8 bases, with 5 bases between them. This chain's CDR3 is CASSLAGEKLFF. The CDR3 DNA reads TGTGCCAGCAGCTTGGCGGGCGAAAAACTGTTTTTT.

The CDR3 bases are TGCGCCAGCAGCTTGGAATACCGCGGGGGGGAGCTGTTTTTT. Its translation is CASSLEYRGGELFF. The chain employs TRBV5-1 and TRBJ2-2; tentative D call: TRBD2 (5 bases). Trimming took 0 bases from V and 8 from J, leaving 11 bases between them. The CDR3 loop spans 14 amino acids. The germline gives CDR1 SGHRS, CDR2 YFSETQ.

The chain joins TRBV5-1 to TRBJ2-5; D remains ambiguous. CDR3 length: 14 amino acids. CDR1 and CDR2 from the germline V gene are SGHRS and YFSETQ. V gave up 0 bases and J gave up 5 bases, with 11 bases separating them. CDR3 nucleotides: TGCGCCAGCAGCTTGGAAACCCCCCCCGAGACCCAGTACTTC. Its protein product is CASSLETPPETQYF. The full variable domain, completed using reference TRBV5-1 and TRBJ2-5, is KAGVTQTPRYLIKTRGQQVTLSCSPISGHRSVSWYQQTPGQGLQFLFEYFSETQRNKGNFPGRFSGRQFSNSRSEMNVSTLELGDSALYLCASSLETPPETQYFGPGTRLLVL.

The chain carries TRBV9 and TRBJ2-1; 9 bases are a match to TRBD2. Germline trimming cut 0 bases from V and 5 bases from J; bases unmatched to any gene: 6. Germline lookup yields CDR1 SGDLS and CDR2 YYNGEE. CDR3 size: 16 residues. The CDR3 region has the DNA TGTGCCAGCAGCGTAGTAATAGCGGGAGCCCACAATGAGCAGTTCTTC. Translated, it gives CASSVVIAGAHNEQFF.

DNA for the CDR3: TGTGCCAGCTGGGTTTCCGCCTATGGCTACACCTTC. Residues: CASWVSAYGYTF. V and J are TRBV6-1 and TRBJ1-2; unclear D gene. V was trimmed by 8 bases and J by 4 bases, leaving 11 bases between them. This CDR3 comprises 12 residues. CDR1 MNHNS and CDR2 SASEGT come from the germline V gene.

This clone occurred a few times. The chain is built from TRBV7-2 and TRBJ2-7, with TRBD2 identical over 9 bases. The germline CDR1 and CDR2 sequences are SGHTA and FQGNSA. The V segment lost 1 base and the J segment 7 bases; nucleotides outside the gene matches: 8. The CDR3 has 15 amino acids. The CDR3 loop is CASSLGAGGPEEQYF. The CDR3 DNA reads as TGTGCCAGCAGCTTAGGGGCGGGAGGGCCAGAAGAGCAGTACTTC.

The chain links TRBV7-8 to TRBJ2-1; D gene uncertain. This CDR3 has 18 amino acids. V was pared by 5 bases and J by 2 bases, with 22 bases between. The V gene's germline CDR1 is SGHVS and CDR2 FQNEAQ. The CDR3 region has the DNA TGTGCCAGCAGCACGCTAGTGGGAACAACTGTTCCCTACAATGAGCAGTTCTTC. Translation: CASSTLVGTTVPYNEQFF.

The CDR3 bases are TGTGCCAGCAGCGTAGCGACTAGCGGGACGTCAGATACGCAGTATTTT. It codes for CASSVATSGTSDTQYF. The gene calls are TRBV9 and TRBJ2-3, with 11 bases that match TRBD2. CDR3 length: 16 amino acids. V lost 0 bases and J lost 4; bases outside the gene matches: 4. CDR1 is SGDLS and CDR2 is YYNGEE in the germline V gene.

The chain couples TRBV5-6 to TRBJ2-5, with TRBD2 identical over 11 bases. The closer fit of TRBJ2-7 to the DNA end suggests the J call may be wrong. In germline, CDR1 is SGHDT, CDR2 YYEEEE. The CDR3 covers 19 residues. CDR3 protein: CASSSGYIRVTSGKAEQYF. The CDR3 nucleotides are TGTGCCAGCAGCTCAGGCTATATTAGAGTGACTAGCGGGAAGGCCGAGCAGTACTTC.

The chain carries TRBV19 and TRBJ1-5; D is perhaps TRBD1 (6 bases). The CDR3 contains 14 residues. The V gene's germline CDR1 is LNHDA and CDR2 SQIVND (reference sequence). V was cut by 6 bases and J by 2 bases, with 11 bases left in between. In DNA, the CDR3 is TGTGCCAGTAGAAGGGGGGAGCGCAATCAGCCCCAGCATTTT. Translating it yields CASRRGERNQPQHF.

The gene calls are TRBV11-3 and TRBJ1-6; TRBD1 is a possible D gene (6 bases). CDR3 length: 14 residues. Trimming left V 7 bases short and J 10 bases short, with 17 bases between. Germline CDR1 and CDR2: SGHNT and YENEEA. This CDR3 reads CASIPWEGGSPLHF. CDR3 DNA: TGTGCCAGCATCCCCTGGGAGGGGGGGTCACCCCTCCACTTT.

V gene TRBV19 combines with J gene TRBJ1-2; TRBD1 matches at 10 bases. This CDR3 contains 11 residues. Germline V gene sequence: CDR1 LNHDA, CDR2 SQIVND (reference sequence). After removal of 6 bases from V and 8 bases from J, the junction contained 0 bases not matched to a gene. The CDR3 protein is CASRTGGGYTF. DNA of the CDR3: TGTGCCAGTAGGACAGGGGGCGGCTACACCTTC.